The 21 T cell receptor beta chains given below trace back to one sample, sequenced in a study of cytomegalovirus exposure and HLA in healthy donors. Both 60 Vbeta primers and 13 Jbeta primers went into the PCR. Clones were sequenced by immunoSEQ multiplex PCR, and TCRdb holds only the in-frame ones, with some missing. The repertoire has about 270,000 clones, roughly 70% of them found once; the top ten carry under 2.5%. The sequenced material came from PBMCs. All receptors come from a female donor in good health and CMV-seronegative.

This chain uses TRBV5-1 with TRBJ1-2, with a weak D call TRBD1 (5 bases). Germline values: CDR1 SGHRS, CDR2 YFSETQ. This CDR3 is built from 13 residues. Trimming took off 2 bases at V and 6 bases at J, with 11 bases between the two ends. This CDR3 reads CASSFGAGNGYTF. As DNA, the CDR3 is TGCGCCAGCAGCTTTGGGGCCGGCAATGGCTACACCTTC.

This chain links TRBV6-6 with TRBJ2-3, with D perhaps TRBD2 (6 bases). This CDR3 has 14 residues. V shed 6 bases and J shed 7 bases, with 17 bases lying between them. Germline V gene lookup returns CDR1 MNHNY and CDR2 SVGAGI (reference sequence). CDR3 amino acids: CASRSAGLGNTQYF. The CDR3 nucleotides read TGTGCCAGCAGGTCCGCGGGGCTTGGGAATACGCAGTATTTT.

The chain joins TRBV19 to TRBJ2-4; perhaps TRBD2 as D (5 bases). Trimming cost V 8 bases and J 6 bases, with 11 bases left between them. The CDR3 contains 12 residues. Germline V gene lookup returns CDR1 LNHDA and CDR2 SQIVND (reference sequence). The CDR3 nucleotides are TGTGCCAGTTCGGCGGGCTCAAACATTCAGTACTTC. Translating it yields CASSAGSNIQYF.

Comment on this clone: One junction end disagrees with the germline gene, perhaps due to a read error. In the same sample, other DNA sequences code for this CDR3. V and J are TRBV7-9 and TRBJ1-6, with 8 bases lining up with TRBD1. CDR3 length: 15 amino acids. The germline V gene encodes CDR1 SEHNR and CDR2 FQNEAQ (reference sequence). CDR3 protein: CSSSSLQGANSPLHF. CDR3 in DNA: TGTTCCAGCAGCTCCCTCCAGGGGGCGAATTCACCCCTCCACTTT.

The chain employs TRBV16 and TRBJ2-7, with D tentatively TRBD1 (5 bases). This CDR3 is 15 amino acids long. Germline V gene lookup returns CDR1 KGHSY and CDR2 FQNENV. The V gene lost 0 bases and the J gene lost 4 bases, with 13 bases spanning the gap. CDR3 nucleotides: TGTGCCAGCAGCCAATCATACAGGCCCTCGTACGAGCAGTACTTC. It specifies CASSQSYRPSYEQYF.

This chain joins TRBV10-3 and TRBJ2-7; 13 bases fit TRBD2. The CDR3 consists of 14 residues. V lost 10 bases and J lost 5; bases outside the gene matches: 8. The germline CDR1 and CDR2 sequences are ENHRY and SYGVKD. CDR3 sequence (DNA): TGTGCCACTACTAGCGGGAGGGTCCGAGACGAGCAGTACTTC. It encodes CATTSGRVRDEQYF.

The rearrangement links TRBV19 to TRBJ2-1; TRBD2 matches at 7 bases. CDR3 length equals 14 residues. CDR1 is LNHDA, CDR2 SQIVND, per germline (reference sequence). The V and J ends lost 3 bases and 5 bases, in that order; junction bases with no gene match: 4. Here the CDR3 reads CASSIRAGDNEQFF. The CDR3 bases are TGTGCCAGTAGTATTAGGGCGGGGGACAATGAGCAGTTCTTC.

The rearrangement uses TRBV5-1 and TRBJ1-1; the D is unclear. CDR3 length equals 14 residues. V lost 0 bases and J lost 7, with 13 bases in between. CDR1 is SGHRS, CDR2 YFSETQ, per germline. CDR3 sequence: CASSLGSGGLEAFF. The CDR3 DNA reads TGCGCCAGCAGCTTGGGATCGGGTGGTCTTGAAGCTTTCTTT.

The chain has TRBV5-4 and TRBJ2-1; 11 bases are shared with TRBD2. The length of the CDR3 is 14 residues. Germline values: CDR1 SGHNT, CDR2 YYREEE (reference sequence). The junction had 6 bases not matched to a gene; V was cut back by 9 bases and J by 4 bases. The CDR3, as DNA: TGTGCCACCTTTCGGACTAGCGGGTACAATGAGCAGTTCTTC. Translated: CATFRTSGYNEQFF.

This chain joins TRBV25-1 and TRBJ2-7; D not resolved. The V and J ends lost 1 base and 2 bases respectively, with 12 bases between them. The germline V gene has CDR1 MGHDK and CDR2 SYGVNS. CDR3 size: 15 residues. In DNA, the CDR3 is TGTGCCAGCAGTGAATCTCACGCCCGGGCCTACGAGCAGTACTTC. Translation: CASSESHARAYEQYF.

The chain links TRBV5-1 to TRBJ2-1, with D maybe TRBD2 (5 bases). This CDR3 is 15 amino acids long. The V gene lost 2 bases and the J gene lost 4 bases, with 13 bases spanning the gap. Germline CDR1 is SGHRS and CDR2 is YFSETQ. The CDR3 DNA reads TGCGCCAGCAGCTTAGCGGATTCGATTTACAATGAGCAGTTCTTC. This encodes CASSLADSIYNEQFF.

This clone has just a few counts. The genes are TRBV7-3 and TRBJ1-2; 8 bases align to TRBD1. The CDR3 has 14 residues. The germline CDR1 and CDR2 sequences are SGHTA and FQGTGA. V was clipped by 5 bases and J by 4 bases; unmatched bases: 6. The CDR3 DNA reads TGTGCCAGCAGCCCGACAGGGGCTGGCTATGGCTACACCTTC. This codes for CASSPTGAGYGYTF.

The chain joins TRBV27 to TRBJ1-5; TRBD1 agrees at 7 bases. The CDR3 length is 14 residues. Germline V lookup: CDR1 MNHEY, CDR2 SMNVEV (reference sequence). V lost 4 bases, J lost 6 bases, and 6 bases stayed unmatched. The CDR3 nucleotides read TGTGCCAGCAGTTCGACAGGGTCGGGTCAGCCCCAGCATTTT. Translation: CASSSTGSGQPQHF.

V is TRBV4-2 and J is TRBJ2-7, with 8 nucleotides matching TRBD2. Germline CDR1 reads LGHNA; CDR2 reads YNFKEQ. CDR3 length: 16 amino acids. With 0 bases clipped from V and 5 bases from J, the junction kept 9 bases outside the gene matches. For the CDR3, the DNA is TGTGCCAGCAGCCAAGATTGGACAGCGGGAGTTAACGAGCAGTACTTC. Amino acid sequence: CASSQDWTAGVNEQYF.

The chain uses TRBV7-2 and TRBJ1-4; 7 nucleotides agree with TRBD1. Losses at the gene ends were 2 bases for V and 0 bases for J; bases not matched to a gene: 6. The germline gives CDR1 SGHTA, CDR2 FQGNSA. The CDR3 extends over 17 amino acids. The CDR3 sequence: CASSLMGQPSTNEKLFF. Here the CDR3 DNA reads TGTGCCAGCAGCTTAATGGGACAGCCCTCAACTAATGAAAAACTGTTTTTT.

This clone was seen just once. The chain couples TRBV10-3 to TRBJ1-2; D is unresolved. There are 14 residues in the CDR3. Between the trimmed V and J ends, which lost 7 bases and 2 bases, there was a span of 14 bases. Germline CDR1 is ENHRY and CDR2 is SYGVKD. The CDR3 is CAITPASDNYGYTF. For the CDR3, the DNA is TGTGCCATCACCCCAGCGTCAGACAACTATGGCTACACCTTC.

The chain is built from TRBV27 and TRBJ2-5, with TRBD1 identical over 8 bases. The CDR3 has 13 amino acids. The J segment lost 5 bases and the V segment lost 7 bases, leaving 6 bases of the junction unmatched. From germline, CDR1 is MNHEY and CDR2 SMNVEV (reference sequence). The CDR3 loop is CASTPGGWETQYF. The DNA of the CDR3 is TGTGCCAGCACCCCAGGGGGCTGGGAGACCCAGTACTTC.

The chain employs TRBV7-3 and TRBJ2-1; no reliable D call. The CDR3 loop spans 14 amino acids. Between the trimmed V and J ends, which lost 1 base and 2 bases, there was a span of 6 bases. CDR1 SGHTA and CDR2 FQGTGA come from the germline V gene. The CDR3 here is CASSLNSAYNEQFF. CDR3 in DNA: TGTGCCAGCAGCTTAAATTCAGCCTACAATGAGCAGTTCTTC.

The V call is TRBV6-6, the J call TRBJ1-2, with D perhaps TRBD1 (6 bases). This CDR3 has 12 residues. V was cut by 10 bases and J by 4 bases, with 13 bases left in between. The germline gives CDR1 MNHNY, CDR2 SVGAGI (reference sequence). CDR3 sequence: CANGGQFYGYTF. The CDR3 nucleotides are TGTGCCAATGGAGGACAGTTCTATGGCTACACCTTC.

J is TRBJ1-1 and V is TRBV19; D possibly corresponds to TRBD1 (5 bases). V was cut by 4 bases and J by 8 bases, with 14 bases left in between. The CDR3 has 13 amino acids. CDR1 and CDR2 (germline): LNHDA, SQIVND (reference sequence). The CDR3 is CASSKGRDSEAFF. The CDR3 DNA is TGTGCCAGTAGTAAGGGGAGGGATAGCGAAGCTTTCTTT.

The rearrangement joins TRBV5-1 to TRBJ1-1; 9 nucleotides line up with TRBD1. CDR1 is SGHRS, CDR2 YFSETQ, per germline. This CDR3 is built from 14 residues. The J segment lost 5 bases and the V segment lost 4 bases, leaving 6 bases of the junction unmatched. The CDR3 region has the DNA TGCGCCAGCAGCGTAGGGACAGGGAAGACTGAAGCTTTCTTT. Translating gives CASSVGTGKTEAFF. Full variable domain (missing parts from reference TRBV5-1 and TRBJ1-1): KAGVTQTPRYLIKTRGQQVTLSCSPISGHRSVSWYQQTPGQGLQFLFEYFSETQRNKGNFPGRFSGRQFSNSRSEMNVSTLELGDSALYLCASSVGTGKTEAFFGQGTRLTVV.